The 6 T cell receptor beta chains below were found in one sample sequenced in a study of cytotoxic CD8 clonotypes in ibrutinib-treated CLL. This table comes from immunoSEQ multiplex PCR, and its TCRdb copy is limited to in-frame clones, with some not included. The sample lists some 200,000 clones; over 60% were seen once. Sequencing used PBMCs, obtained after 24 months of ibrutinib treatment. All receptors come from a human donor with chronic lymphocytic leukemia.

The V and J genes are TRBV2 and TRBJ1-5; D is perhaps TRBD1 (6 bases). CDR3 length: 13 residues. The germline gives CDR1 SNHLY, CDR2 FYNNEI. V shed 10 bases and J shed 6 bases, with 16 bases lying between them. Here the CDR3 DNA reads TGTGCCACCAAGGGGGGGGCGAGTCAGCCCCAGCATTTT. Encoded protein: CATKGGASQPQHF.

This chain connects TRBV30 to TRBJ2-5; D is perhaps TRBD1 or TRBD2 (5 bases each). Trimming pared 3 bases from V and 1 base from J, leaving 27 bases between. CDR1 and CDR2 (germline): GTSNPN, SVGIG (reference sequence). The CDR3 totals 19 residues. The CDR3 spells CAWRGSGFSRPGGQETQYF. The CDR3 DNA reads TGTGCCTGGAGGGGCTCAGGGTTTAGCAGACCTGGGGGCCAAGAGACCCAGTACTTC.

The rearrangement joins TRBV30 to TRBJ2-1; 10 bases line up with TRBD2. The CDR3 has 16 residues. The V segment lost 1 base and the J segment 3 bases; nucleotides outside the gene matches: 6. Germline V gene data show CDR1 as GTSNPN and CDR2 as SVGIG (reference sequence). The CDR3 DNA follows: TGTGCCTGGAGTGCCGGGACTAGCGCTAGCTACAATGAGCAGTTCTTC. It encodes CAWSAGTSASYNEQFF.

The chain is built from TRBV2 and TRBJ1-2, with 7 bases lining up with TRBD1. The CDR3 is 13 amino acids. Germline CDR1 is SNHLY and CDR2 is FYNNEI. V shed 6 bases, J shed 4 bases, and the junction held 5 bases outside the gene matches. The CDR3 sequence is CASRDRASYGYTF. CDR3 nucleotides: TGTGCCAGCAGAGACAGGGCAAGCTATGGCTACACCTTC.

V usage is TRBV19 and J usage is TRBJ2-5, with 12 bases lining up with TRBD2. The CDR3 runs to 17 residues. Germline V gene lookup returns CDR1 LNHDA and CDR2 SQIVND (reference sequence). V was pared by 3 bases and J by 5 bases, with 10 bases of the junction left unmatched. In nucleotides, the CDR3 is TGTGCCAGTAGTATCGGACTAGCGGGGCACGATGGGGAGACCCAGTACTTC. It codes for CASSIGLAGHDGETQYF.

The chain is built from TRBV9 and TRBJ1-4; D may be TRBD1 (5 bases). The CDR3 covers 15 residues. The germline V and J ends were trimmed by 3 bases and 7 bases, with 16 bases remaining between them. CDR1 is SGDLS, CDR2 YYNGEE, per germline. The CDR3 loop is CASSAGTAAGEKLFF. CDR3 coding DNA: TGTGCCAGCAGCGCAGGGACGGCTGCTGGTGAAAAACTGTTTTTT.